These T cell receptor beta chains were read from a single sample in a study of T cell repertoires in cytomegalovirus infection. One entry per CDR3 protein, called by TCRdb with MiXCR from the reads. The sample gives around 800,000 distinct CDR3 sequences, approximately 32% of which show up once; 12% is in the top ten. These receptors have no identified antigens. The specimen was cultured CD8+ T cells from PBMCs, collected from culture after CMV antigen stimulation. These receptors all stem from a human donor in good health (CMV status not recorded). Some clones in this sample may be carry-over from other donors' samples. CDR3s include the opening cysteine and the closing phenylalanine or tryptophan.

V gene | CDR3 protein
TRBV7-6 | CASSFLSPRTTSETQYF
TRBV29-1 | CSVSLGTSFYGELFF
TRBV6-5 | CASSEGIEPADTQYF
TRBV6-1 | CASSFLAGGFNEQFF
TRBV7-6 | CASSPERGDQETQYF
TRBV6-5 | CASSYSREDNTEAFF
TRBV27 | CASSPLGDSYNSPLHF
TRBV18 | CVSSPEERGPDGYTF
TRBV28 | CASSFSGSPGNTIYF
TRBV6-5 | CASRKTGGIPYEAFF
TRBV2 | CASQGRREKLFF
TRBV10-3 | CAISEQAGPMNTEAFF
TRBV18 | CASLPTSGPSTDTQYF
TRBV27 | CASRGAGGNQPQHF
TRBV27 | CASTLRGRPYNEQFF
TRBV4-1 | CASSQNAGTDTQYF
TRBV7-8 | CASSLRDRDYEQYF
TRBV7-8 | CASSLARIGPYSNQPQHF
TRBV6-1 | CASSVGQTYEQYF
TRBV27 | CASSFDRGGEQYF
TRBV9 | CASSVKENYGYTF
TRBV7-9 | CASSDTGDSNQPQHF
TRBV11-1 | CASSNPGDEQFF
TRBV10-3 | CAISGPTSGGPSYNEQFF
TRBV2 | CARPWTGGQRAQHF
TRBV6-5 | CASSYFAGGYEQYF
TRBV6-1 | CASSELVVEDEQFF
TRBV14 | CASSQERRTSFYNEQFF
TRBV7-8 | CASSLDRRVSGNTIYF
TRBV6-1 | CASSATGAEQYF
TRBV12-5 | CASERAPQETQYF
TRBV3-1 | CASSGRAQSYNEQFF
TRBV28 | CASTWGLYNSPLHF
TRBV19 | CASSIGGTEDEQYF
TRBV7-2 | CASSRGGDGSPLHF
TRBV6-2/TRBV6-3 | CASSFVRVDTQYF
TRBV7-9 | CASSLGSAEAFF
TRBV12-3/TRBV12-4 | CASSPLTSGGDEQFF
TRBV6-2/TRBV6-3 | CASSIQNTGELFF
TRBV27 | CASSLGGVKNIQYF